A single sample is the source of the 21 T cell receptor beta chains below, sequenced in a study of control samples from healthy donors and cancer patients. Sequencing used immunoSEQ multiplex PCR; TCRdb keeps in-frame clones, though not all of them. Of approximately 90,000 clones in the sample, roughly 86% were seen once. Sequencing input: blood. The receptors shown here come from a man aged 25 to 40 in good health.

This chain links TRBV11-2 with TRBJ2-5, with 7 nucleotides matching TRBD1. Looked up from germline, CDR1 is SGHAT and CDR2 is FQNNGV. Trimming at V came to 4 bases and at J to 4 bases, leaving 6 bases not matched to a gene. The CDR3 extends over 14 amino acids. The CDR3, as DNA: TGTGCCAGCAGCTCGCCGACAGGGACAGAGACCCAGTACTTC. This sequence encodes CASSSPTGTETQYF.

The chain uses TRBV10-2 and TRBJ2-2; 7 nucleotides agree with TRBD2. CDR3 length: 14 amino acids. J gave up 5 bases and V 2 bases, and 2 bases lay outside the gene matches. The germline CDR1 and CDR2 sequences are WSHSY and SAAADI. CDR3 sequence: CASSEGGGTGELFF. DNA of the CDR3: TGCGCCAGCAGTGAGGGGGGGGGAACCGGGGAGCTGTTTTTT.

V gene TRBV24-1 combines with J gene TRBJ1-1; possibly TRBD1 for D (5 bases). The germline CDR1 and CDR2 sequences are KGHDR and SFDVKD. This CDR3 region has 13 residues. V was pared by 7 bases and J by 3 bases, with 11 bases between. CDR3 in amino acids: CATRAGGDTEAFF. The CDR3 region has the DNA TGTGCCACCAGGGCTGGGGGGGACACTGAAGCTTTCTTT.

V gene TRBV27 combines with J gene TRBJ2-2; D is undetermined. V dropped 8 bases and J dropped 4 bases, with 17 bases sitting between them. The germline V gene has CDR1 MNHEY and CDR2 SMNVEV (reference sequence). This CDR3 region has 15 residues. The CDR3, as DNA: TGTGCCAGCGGGGTGTGGGGATTTGGCACCGGGGAGCTGTTTTTT. It encodes CASGVWGFGTGELFF.

J is TRBJ2-7 and V is TRBV27; a weak D match, TRBD1 (6 bases). CDR3 length: 15 amino acids. The germline V gene encodes CDR1 MNHEY and CDR2 SMNVEV (reference sequence). V lost 4 bases and J 4 bases, leaving 17 bases between the germline ends. This chain's CDR3 is CASSSIGTLSYEQYF. Written as DNA, the CDR3 is TGTGCCAGCAGTTCCATCGGGACACTAAGTTACGAGCAGTACTTC.

The chain has TRBV6-5 and TRBJ1-2; possibly TRBD1 for D (5 bases). The CDR3 extends over 13 amino acids. Germline CDR1 is MNHEY and CDR2 is SVGAGI. V was trimmed by 2 bases and J by 7 bases, leaving 11 bases between them. The CDR3, as DNA: TGTGCCAGCAGTTACGTAGGGGACTCTGGCTACACCTTC. This codes for CASSYVGDSGYTF.

The chain couples TRBV4-1 to TRBJ1-3; perhaps TRBD1 as D (5 bases). The CDR3 length is 17 residues. Looked up from germline, CDR1 is MGHRA and CDR2 is YSYEKL. V lost 6 bases, J lost 0 bases, and 18 bases lay in between. The CDR3 reads CASSRSGRNRSGNTIYF. The DNA of the CDR3 is TGCGCCAGCAGTCGATCGGGACGGAATCGCTCTGGAAACACCATATATTTT.

The chain employs TRBV6-4 and TRBJ2-4; 9 nucleotides agree with TRBD1. Germline V CDR1 and CDR2: MRHNA, SNTAGT. The CDR3 sequence is 19 residues long. Germline trimming cut 6 bases from V and 2 bases from J; bases unmatched to any gene: 17. In nucleotides, the CDR3 is TGTGCCAGCAGGGCCTGGGACAGGGTTGTTTATGTATCCAAAAACATTCAGTACTTC. Its protein is CASRAWDRVVYVSKNIQYF.

The gene calls are TRBV30 and TRBJ1-4; no reliable D call. The V gene lost 3 bases and the J gene lost 7 bases, with 9 bases spanning the gap. CDR1 and CDR2 from the germline V gene are GTSNPN and SVGIG (reference sequence). The CDR3 length is 12 residues. Here the CDR3 DNA reads TGTGCCTGGAGCGATTACACTGAAAAACTGTTTTTT. This encodes CAWSDYTEKLFF.

The V and J genes are TRBV10-3 and TRBJ2-6; D possibly corresponds to TRBD1 (5 bases). Trimming left V 11 bases short and J 3 bases short, with 17 bases between. The CDR3 is made up of 15 amino acids. Germline V lookup: CDR1 ENHRY, CDR2 SYGVKD. CDR3 coding DNA: TGTGCCGCGAGAAGCGTTACAGGTGGGGCCAACGTCCTGACTTTC. Protein product: CAARSVTGGANVLTF.

The gene calls are TRBV24-1 and TRBJ2-3; D is uncertain. This CDR3 contains 12 residues. The V gene's germline CDR1 is KGHDR and CDR2 SFDVKD. V gave up 9 bases and J gave up 5 bases, with 11 bases separating them. The CDR3 DNA reads as TGTGCCACCGCCACGACCGTAGATACGCAGTATTTT. Its protein is CATATTVDTQYF.

The chain carries TRBV7-6 and TRBJ2-5; 7 bases are a match to TRBD1. CDR3 length: 16 amino acids. CDR1 SGHVS and CDR2 FNYEAQ come from the germline V gene. The ends lost 6 bases at V and 5 bases at J; junction bases unmatched: 15. The CDR3 sequence: CASRQQGGGKWETQYF. In DNA, the CDR3 is TGTGCCAGCAGGCAACAAGGGGGCGGCAAATGGGAGACCCAGTACTTC.

CDR3 loop: CASSLDGGAGANVLTF. The CDR3 region has the DNA TGCGCCAGCAGCTTGGACGGGGGGGCTGGGGCCAACGTCCTGACTTTC. The chain links TRBV5-1 to TRBJ2-6; the match to TRBD2 covers 8 bases. The CDR3 spans 16 residues. After removal of 0 bases from V and 2 bases from J, the junction contained 1 base not matched to a gene. Germline V gives CDR1 SGHRS, CDR2 YFSETQ.

This clone has only one observation. The V and J genes are TRBV5-6 and TRBJ2-3, with no clear D. CDR3 length: 12 residues. The germline V and J ends were trimmed by 4 bases and 3 bases, with 6 bases remaining between them. Germline CDR1 SGHDT, CDR2 YYEEEE. The CDR3 is CASSGVTDTQYF. The CDR3 nucleotides read TGTGCCAGCAGCGGGGTTACAGATACGCAGTATTTT.

This chain links TRBV5-1 with TRBJ2-7; TRBD1 is a possible D gene (6 bases). The germline gives CDR1 SGHRS, CDR2 YFSETQ. The V and J ends lost 0 bases and 0 bases respectively, with 10 bases between them. This CDR3 has 15 residues. CDR3 in amino acids: CASSLGRGLSYEQYF. The DNA of the CDR3 is TGCGCCAGCAGCTTGGGCAGGGGCCTCTCCTACGAGCAGTACTTC.

The V and J genes are TRBV12-3 or TRBV12-4 and TRBJ1-1; D unresolved. V was clipped by 5 bases and J by 0 bases, with 7 bases between them. The CDR3 has 13 residues. The CDR3 bases are TGTGCCAGCAGTCTACCCTTGAACACTGAAGCTTTCTTT. Its protein product is CASSLPLNTEAFF.

The chain uses TRBV3-1 (or the pseudogene TRBV3-2) and TRBJ2-4; either TRBD1 or TRBD2 may supply D (5 bases each). Germline CDR1 LGHDT, CDR2 YNNKEL (reference sequence). The ends were cut back, 2 bases at V and 12 bases at J, with 11 bases in the middle. The CDR3 covers 12 residues. The CDR3 is CASSQREGTQYF. In nucleotides, the CDR3 is TGTGCCAGCAGCCAAAGGGAAGGGACTCAGTACTTC.

The rearrangement uses TRBV6-4 and TRBJ1-2; 7 bases map to TRBD1. J was trimmed by 8 bases and V by 2 bases; bases with no gene match: 5. The CDR3 has 13 residues. Germline CDR1 and CDR2: MRHNA and SNTAGT. The DNA of the CDR3 is TGTGCCAGCAGTGACGAGGGGGCGGGAGGCTACACCTTC. It encodes CASSDEGAGGYTF.

Concerning this clone itself: Germline and junction disagree at one end, which may indicate a read error. The chain carries TRBV7-9 and TRBJ1-1, with no clear D. In germline, CDR1 is SEHNR, CDR2 FQNEAQ (reference sequence). The CDR3 contains 12 residues. The CDR3 DNA sequence: TGTGCCAGCAGCCCCGGCTCGGCAGAAGCCTTCTTT. As protein: CASSPGSAEAFF.

The J gene is TRBJ2-1, the V gene TRBV5-1, with 7 bases that match TRBD1. The CDR3 loop spans 16 amino acids. V shed 0 bases and J 0 bases; nucleotides not matched to a gene: 3. Germline-derived CDR1 and CDR2 are SGHRS and YFSETQ. CDR3 amino acids: CASSLAGTVSYNEQFF. The CDR3 DNA sequence: TGCGCCAGCAGCTTGGCCGGGACAGTCTCCTACAATGAGCAGTTCTTC.

The chain links TRBV2 to TRBJ2-1, with D tentatively TRBD2 (6 bases). Germline assignment: CDR1 SNHLY and CDR2 FYNNEI. CDR3 length: 16 residues. The ends were cut back, 10 bases at V and 3 bases at J, with 22 bases in the middle. The DNA for the CDR3 is TGTGCCACCGGGACTGGGCCGAGCGAGGGCTACAATGAGCAGTTCTTC. This translates into CATGTGPSEGYNEQFF.